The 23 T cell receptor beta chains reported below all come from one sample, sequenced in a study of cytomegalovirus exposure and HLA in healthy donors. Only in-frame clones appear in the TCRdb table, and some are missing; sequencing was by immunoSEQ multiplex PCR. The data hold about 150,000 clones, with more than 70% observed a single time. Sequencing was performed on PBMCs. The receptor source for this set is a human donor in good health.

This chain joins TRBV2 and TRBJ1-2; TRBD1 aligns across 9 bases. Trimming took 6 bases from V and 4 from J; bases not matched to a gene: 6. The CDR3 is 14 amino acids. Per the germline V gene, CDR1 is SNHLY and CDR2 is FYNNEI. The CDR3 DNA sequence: TGTGCCAGCAGCGGGACAGGGCGAGTCTATGGCTACACCTTC. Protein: CASSGTGRVYGYTF.

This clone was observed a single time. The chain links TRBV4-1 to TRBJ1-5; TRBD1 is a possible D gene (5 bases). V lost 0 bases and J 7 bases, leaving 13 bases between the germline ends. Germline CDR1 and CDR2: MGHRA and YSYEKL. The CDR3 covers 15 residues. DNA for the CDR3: TGCGCCAGCAGCCAAGATGGCGGGGGAGGGCAGCCCCAGCATTTT. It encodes CASSQDGGGGQPQHF.

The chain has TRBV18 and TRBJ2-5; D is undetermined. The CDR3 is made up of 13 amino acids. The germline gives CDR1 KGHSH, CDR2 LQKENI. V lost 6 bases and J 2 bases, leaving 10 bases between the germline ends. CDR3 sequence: CASSLRLQETQYF. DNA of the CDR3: TGTGCCAGCTCCCTACGCCTGCAAGAGACCCAGTACTTC. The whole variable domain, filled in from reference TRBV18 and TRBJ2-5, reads NAGVMQNPRHLVRRRGQEARLRCSPMKGHSHVYWYRQLPEEGLKFMVYLQKENIIDESGMPKERFSAEFPKEGPSILRIQQVVRGDSAAYFCASSLRLQETQYFGPGTRLLVL.

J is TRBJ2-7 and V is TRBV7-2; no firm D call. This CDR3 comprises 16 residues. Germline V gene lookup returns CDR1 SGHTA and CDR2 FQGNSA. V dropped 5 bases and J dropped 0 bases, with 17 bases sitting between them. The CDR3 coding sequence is TGTGCCAGCAGCCCGCGGTCGGGTAGGAGCTCCTACGAGCAGTACTTC. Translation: CASSPRSGRSSYEQYF.

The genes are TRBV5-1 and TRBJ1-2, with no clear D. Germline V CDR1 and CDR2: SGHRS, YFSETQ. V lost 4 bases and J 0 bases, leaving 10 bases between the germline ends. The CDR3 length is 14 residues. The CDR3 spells CASSPERANYGYTF. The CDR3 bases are TGCGCCAGCAGCCCAGAGAGGGCTAACTATGGCTACACCTTC.

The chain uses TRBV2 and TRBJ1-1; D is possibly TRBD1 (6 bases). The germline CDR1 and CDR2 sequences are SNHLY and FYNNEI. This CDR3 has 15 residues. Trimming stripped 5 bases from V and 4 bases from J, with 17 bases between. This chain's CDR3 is CASSSRGIRVTEAFF. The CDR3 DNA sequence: TGTGCCAGCAGTTCCAGGGGCATCCGGGTCACTGAAGCTTTCTTT.

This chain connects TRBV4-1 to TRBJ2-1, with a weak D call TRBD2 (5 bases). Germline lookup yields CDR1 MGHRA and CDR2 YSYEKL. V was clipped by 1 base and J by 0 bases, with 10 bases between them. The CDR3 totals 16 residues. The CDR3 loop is CASSQGPGDSYNEQFF. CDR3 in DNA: TGCGCCAGCAGCCAAGGTCCCGGGGACTCCTACAATGAGCAGTTCTTC.

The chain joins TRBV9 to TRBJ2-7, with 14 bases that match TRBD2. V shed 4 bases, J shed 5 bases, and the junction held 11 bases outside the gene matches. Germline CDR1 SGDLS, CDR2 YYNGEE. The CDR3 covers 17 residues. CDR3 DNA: TGTGCCAGCAGCCCTAAGACCGGGACTAGCGGGAGTCACGAGCAGTACTTC. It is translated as CASSPKTGTSGSHEQYF.

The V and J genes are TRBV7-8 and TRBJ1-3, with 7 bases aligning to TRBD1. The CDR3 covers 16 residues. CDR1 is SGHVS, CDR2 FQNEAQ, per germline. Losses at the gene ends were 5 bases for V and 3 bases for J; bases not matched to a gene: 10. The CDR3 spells CASSPILDRVGNTIYF. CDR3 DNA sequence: TGTGCCAGCAGCCCGATACTCGACAGGGTTGGAAACACCATATATTTT.

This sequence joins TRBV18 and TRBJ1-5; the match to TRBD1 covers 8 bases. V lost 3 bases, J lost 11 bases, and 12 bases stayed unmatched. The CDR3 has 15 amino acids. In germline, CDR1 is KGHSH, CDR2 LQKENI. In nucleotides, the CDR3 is TGTGCCAGCTCACCCGGGGGCGACAGGGGACATTCCCAGCATTTT. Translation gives CASSPGGDRGHSQHF.

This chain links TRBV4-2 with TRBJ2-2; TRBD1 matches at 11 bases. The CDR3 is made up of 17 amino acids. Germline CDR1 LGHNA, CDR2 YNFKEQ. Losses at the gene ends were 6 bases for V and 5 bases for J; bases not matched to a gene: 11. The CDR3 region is CASSRTGGVRWTGELFF. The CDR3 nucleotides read TGTGCCAGCAGTAGGACAGGGGGCGTCAGGTGGACCGGGGAGCTGTTTTTT.

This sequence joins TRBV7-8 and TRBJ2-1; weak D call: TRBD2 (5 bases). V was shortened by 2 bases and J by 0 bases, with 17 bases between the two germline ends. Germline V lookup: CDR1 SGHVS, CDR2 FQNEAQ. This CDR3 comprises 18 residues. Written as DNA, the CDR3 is TGTGCCAGCAGCTTACCCTCCGGAGCGGCCATCTCCTACAATGAGCAGTTCTTC. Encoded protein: CASSLPSGAAISYNEQFF.

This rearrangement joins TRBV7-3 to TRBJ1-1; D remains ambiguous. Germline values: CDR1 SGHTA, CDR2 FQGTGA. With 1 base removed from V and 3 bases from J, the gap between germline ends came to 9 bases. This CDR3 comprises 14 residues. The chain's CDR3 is CASSLSLGDTEAFF. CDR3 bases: TGTGCCAGCAGCTTAAGTCTCGGGGACACTGAAGCTTTCTTT.

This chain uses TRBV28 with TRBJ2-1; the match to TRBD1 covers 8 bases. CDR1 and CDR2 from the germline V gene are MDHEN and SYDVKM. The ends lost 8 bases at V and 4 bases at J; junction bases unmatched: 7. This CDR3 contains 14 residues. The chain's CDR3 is CASLDRGRYNEQFF. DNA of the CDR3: TGTGCCAGCCTAGACAGGGGAAGGTACAATGAGCAGTTCTTC.

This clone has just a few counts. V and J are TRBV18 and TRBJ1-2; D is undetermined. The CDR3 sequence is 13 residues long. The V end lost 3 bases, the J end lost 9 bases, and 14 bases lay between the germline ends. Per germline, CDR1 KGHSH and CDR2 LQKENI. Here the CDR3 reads CASSPPEVISYTF. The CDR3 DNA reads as TGTGCCAGCTCACCCCCGGAGGTAATCAGCTACACCTTC.

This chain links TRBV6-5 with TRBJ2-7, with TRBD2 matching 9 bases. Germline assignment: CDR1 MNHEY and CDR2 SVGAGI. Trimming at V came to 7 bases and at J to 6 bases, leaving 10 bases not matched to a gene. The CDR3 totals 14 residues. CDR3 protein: CASNSSGGSSEQYF. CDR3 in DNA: TGTGCCAGCAATTCGAGCGGGGGGAGTAGCGAGCAGTACTTC.

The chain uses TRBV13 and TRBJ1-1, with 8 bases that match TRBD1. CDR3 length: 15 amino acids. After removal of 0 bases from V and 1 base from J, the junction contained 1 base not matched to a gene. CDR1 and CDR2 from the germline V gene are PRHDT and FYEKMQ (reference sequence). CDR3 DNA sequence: TGTGCCAGCAGCTTAGGAGACAGGGGGAACACTGAAGCTTTCTTT. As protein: CASSLGDRGNTEAFF.

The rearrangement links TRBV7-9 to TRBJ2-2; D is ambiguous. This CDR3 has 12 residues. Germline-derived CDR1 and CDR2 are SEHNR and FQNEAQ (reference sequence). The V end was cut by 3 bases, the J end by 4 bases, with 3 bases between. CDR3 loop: CASSFSTGELFF. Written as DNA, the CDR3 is TGTGCCAGCAGCTTTAGCACCGGGGAGCTGTTTTTT.

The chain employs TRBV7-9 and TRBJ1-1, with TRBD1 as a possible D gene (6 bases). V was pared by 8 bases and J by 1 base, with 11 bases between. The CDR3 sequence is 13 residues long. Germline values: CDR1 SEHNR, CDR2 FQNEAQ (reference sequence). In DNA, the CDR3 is TGTGCCAGCGACAGGAGCCCGAACACTGAAGCTTTCTTT. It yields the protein CASDRSPNTEAFF.

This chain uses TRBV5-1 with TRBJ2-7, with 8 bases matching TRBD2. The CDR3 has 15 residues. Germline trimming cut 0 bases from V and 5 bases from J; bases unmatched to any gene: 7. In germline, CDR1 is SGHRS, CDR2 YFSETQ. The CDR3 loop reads CASSLEAGGRNEQYF. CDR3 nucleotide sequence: TGCGCCAGCAGCTTGGAGGCGGGGGGCAGGAACGAGCAGTACTTC.

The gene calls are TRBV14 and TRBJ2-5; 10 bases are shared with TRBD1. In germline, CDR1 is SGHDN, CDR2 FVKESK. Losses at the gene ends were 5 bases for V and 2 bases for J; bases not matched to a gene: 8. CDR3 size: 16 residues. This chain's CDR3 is CASSSLPGQGQETQYF. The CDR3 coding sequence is TGTGCCAGCAGCTCTCTTCCGGGACAGGGGCAAGAGACCCAGTACTTC.

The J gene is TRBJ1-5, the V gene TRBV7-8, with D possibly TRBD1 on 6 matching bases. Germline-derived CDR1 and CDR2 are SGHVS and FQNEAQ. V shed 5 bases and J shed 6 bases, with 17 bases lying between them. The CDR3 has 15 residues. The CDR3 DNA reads TGTGCCAGCAGCCCTAGCGGGGGAGGGGGTCAGCCCCAGCATTTT. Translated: CASSPSGGGGQPQHF.

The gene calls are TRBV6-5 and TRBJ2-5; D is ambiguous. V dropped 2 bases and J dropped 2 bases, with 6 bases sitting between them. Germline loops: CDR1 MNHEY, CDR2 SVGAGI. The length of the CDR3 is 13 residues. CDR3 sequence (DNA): TGTGCCAGCAGTTACGAGCCTCAAGAGACCCAGTACTTC. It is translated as CASSYEPQETQYF.